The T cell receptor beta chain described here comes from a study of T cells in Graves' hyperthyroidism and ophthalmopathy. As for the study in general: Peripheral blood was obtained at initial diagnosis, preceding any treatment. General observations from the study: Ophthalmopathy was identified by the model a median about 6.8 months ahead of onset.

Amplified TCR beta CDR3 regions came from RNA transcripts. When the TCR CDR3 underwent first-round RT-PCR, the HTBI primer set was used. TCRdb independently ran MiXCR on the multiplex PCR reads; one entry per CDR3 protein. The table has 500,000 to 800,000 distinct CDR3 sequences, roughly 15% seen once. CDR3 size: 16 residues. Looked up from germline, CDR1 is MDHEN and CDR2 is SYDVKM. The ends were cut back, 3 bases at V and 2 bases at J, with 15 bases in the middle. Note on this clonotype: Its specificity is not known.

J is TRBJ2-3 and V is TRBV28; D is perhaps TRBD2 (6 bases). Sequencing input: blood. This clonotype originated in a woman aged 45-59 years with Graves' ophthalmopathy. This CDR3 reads CASSFGGPSITDTQYF. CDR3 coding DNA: TGTGCCAGCAGTTTCGGAGGGCCGAGCATCACAGATACGCAGTATTTT.